The 5 T cell receptor beta chains listed next were all sequenced from one sample in a study of blood T cell repertoires in COVID-19. Using immunoSEQ multiplex PCR, the repertoire was profiled, and TCRdb retains in-frame clones only, with some absent. The sample comprises about 130,000 clones, approximately 82% of which are singletons, and roughly 9.8% rests with the top ten. The source material was peripheral blood. These receptors were collected from a man in his 60s who had recovered from COVID-19.

This chain connects TRBV12-3 or TRBV12-4 to TRBJ2-4; 9 bases agree with TRBD1. After removal of 1 base from V and 11 bases from J, the junction contained 0 bases not matched to a gene. The CDR3 is made up of 12 amino acids. The CDR3 DNA sequence: TGTGCCAGCAGTTTAGGACAGGGGGTTCAGTACTTC. Protein sequence: CASSLGQGVQYF.

This clone has more than one count but fewer than ten. This chain uses TRBV7-9 with TRBJ2-3, with 9 nucleotides matching TRBD2. J was trimmed by 5 bases and V by 4 bases; bases with no gene match: 7. The germline V gene encodes CDR1 SEHNR and CDR2 FQNEAQ (reference sequence). CDR3 length equals 15 residues. The CDR3 reads CASSSAREGGDTQYF. The CDR3 DNA reads as TGTGCCAGCAGCTCGGCGCGGGAGGGAGGAGATACGCAGTATTTT.

This CDR3 reads CAISYLPQETQYF. For the CDR3, the DNA is TGTGCCATCAGCTACCTACCCCAAGAGACCCAGTACTTC. V is TRBV10-3 and J is TRBJ2-5; D uncertain. The CDR3 contains 13 residues. Germline V gene sequence: CDR1 ENHRY, CDR2 SYGVKD. Trimming pared 6 bases from V and 1 base from J, leaving 9 bases between.

The gene calls are TRBV2 and TRBJ2-7, with TRBD1 identical over 10 bases. Germline V gene lookup returns CDR1 SNHLY and CDR2 FYNNEI. Trimming cost V 4 bases and J 6 bases; bases outside gene matches: 3. The CDR3 has 13 residues. This CDR3 is CASSGDRGREQYF. As DNA, the CDR3 is TGTGCCAGCAGTGGTGACAGGGGGCGCGAGCAGTACTTC.

This clone was found once. The chain joins TRBV18 to TRBJ2-5; TRBD1 matches at 7 bases. Germline CDR1 and CDR2: KGHSH and LQKENI. The CDR3 contains 13 residues. V shed 6 bases, J shed 5 bases, and the junction held 6 bases outside the gene matches. The chain's CDR3 is CASSADRVETQYF. As DNA, the CDR3 is TGTGCCAGCTCCGCTGACAGGGTGGAGACCCAGTACTTC.